This note documents a single TCR beta chain sequence. Its antigen has not been determined. No much larger clone exists at a distance of one base, and base qualities are not known. To prepare the library, 5' RACE was applied. Data came from an Illumina HiSeq 2500. A second PCR of roughly 6 to 11 cycles was performed with a sample-barcoded 5' primer and a J-beta primer mix. Each TCR beta cDNA molecule received a unique molecular identifier from a template-switch 5' adaptor carrying 12 random nucleotides. Each sample yielded at least 2.5 million CDR3-containing paired-end reads. The Mint cDNA synthesis kit, primed by a TRBC-specific oligonucleotide, was used to synthesize first-strand cDNA from all RNA. Following uracil-DNA glycosylase treatment, a first 18-cycle PCR with universal primers M1SS and BC2_uni_R was performed on all cDNA. Per the source publication's procedure: For normalization, 1 million high-quality reads were randomly selected from each sample, with every read carrying a distinct molecular identifier. Reads sharing molecular identifiers were discarded rather than binned into consensus sequences. MiTCR, set to a Q25 quality threshold and the strictest error-elimination algorithm, was used for CDR3 identification, clonotype clustering and error correction. Lower-bound total TCR beta diversity was estimated with a nonparametric unseen species model using Euler transformation. In TCRdb, the public reads were trimmed at Q25 with fastp and aligned with MiXCR, with productive beta chains retained. Identical CDR3 protein sequences are pooled into one entry, listed with their most common genes and DNA. For this entry, the V and J calls and clone size follow TCRdb and not the study's own pipeline. The sample has 800,000 or so distinct CDR3 sequences on record, about 25% of them singletons. In total, the top ten clones hold around 3.6% of the sample.

This entry belongs to a study of blood T cells in healthy people across ages (dated by TCRdb to between 2015 and 2017). Concerning the study at large: Template switching captured roughly one uniquely barcoded TCR beta cDNA molecule per two T cells in model experiments. The study measured age-related changes in TCR beta repertoire diversity using deep sequencing normalized with unique cDNA molecular identifiers. Donors were grouped into four age groups: young (average about 15 years), middle-aged (less than 40), aged (about 60) and long-lived (roughly 80). Two additional independent replicas of 1 million unique cDNA reads from the same blood draw were analyzed for two donors (one aged 18 to 30 and one aged 80 or older). Overall results and qualifications from the work: Observed TCR beta diversity per million T cells fell roughly linearly with age, and a significant reduction was already apparent by age roughly 40. Total diversity estimates from one million sequenced T cells were considered lower bounds and underestimates. Observed TCR beta diversity correlated strongly with the percentage of naive T cells measured by flow cytometry. Bulk unsorted PBMC profiling prevented conclusive comparison of naive and antigen-experienced compartments. Because donor CMV infection status was unknown, age-related changes in expanded clonotypes were potentially confounded. The long-lived group showed more naive CD4+ T cells, fewer expanded clones and increased TCR diversity than the aged group, suggesting age selection.

The roughly 38 donors, aged about 6 to 95 years, were systemically healthy Caucasian individuals from Russia. About 9.1 milliliters of peripheral blood were collected from each donor into EDTA-treated Vacutainer tubes. Ficoll-Paque density-gradient centrifugation was used to isolate PBMCs, with at least 6.5 million per sample. Total RNA, at least 6 micrograms per sample, was extracted from PBMCs with Trizol reagent. Naive CD45RAhigh/CD27high T cell percentages were measured by flow cytometry on a PBMC aliquot from every donor. The sample was also linked to a second study, of T cells of mothers and their children. As that second paper reports: Donors were nine systemically healthy Caucasian individuals: three mothers and their six children. cDNA synthesis used all of the extracted RNA, with 1.5 ug of RNA in each 15 ul reaction. In the second PCR, the M1S primer introduced both the sample barcodes and 2-4 random nucleotides. Over 9.5 million TCR beta CDR3 reads came from each mother, compared with 2.5 million to 3.5 million reads from each child. TCR recombination output is similarly shaped by thymic selection in related and unrelated pairs, with a minor effect exerted by inherited differences. Normalized repertoire overlap was always slightly but never significantly higher in related than unrelated mother-child pairs. No persistent microchimeric T cell clones were found, with a detection sensitivity of roughly 99 clones per million clonotypes. The study used deep NGS to compare TCR beta repertoires of mothers and children, seeking features distinguishing related mother-child pairs from unrelated individuals. The mean age was around 40 +/- 4 years for the mothers and roughly 10 +/- 4 years for the children. Libraries were sequenced on Illumina HiSeq 2000 with 100+100 nt paired-end reads after adapter ligation with NEBNext reagents. To prevent cross-contamination, the mother and child libraries were prepared a month apart and were sequenced in separate runs. Between roughly 500,000 and 2,100,000 distinct TCR beta clonotypes were identified per donor. Naive TCR beta clonotypes were estimated from low-frequency clonotypes matched to each donor's FACS-determined naive share, without sorting.

The sample comprised blood. This TCR was sampled from a boy aged 10-17 years in good health.

The CDR3: CASSSRDGEQYF. The nucleotide sequence reads as follows: TGTGCCAGCAGCTCCAGGGATGGGGAGCAGTACTTC. The chain is made from TRBV7-9 and TRBJ2-7; possibly the D gene is TRBD1, per 5 matching bases. V is clipped by 4 bases and J by 7 bases, and the sequence between their germline boundaries is 11 bases long. Reading from cysteine to phenylalanine, the CDR3 counts 12 amino acids. CDR3 DNA is the only sequence kept; it has 36 bases, read in frame from the first base. Taken from the germline V gene (reference sequence), the CDR1 and CDR2 loops are SEHNR and FQNEAQ.